This TCR beta chain was retrieved from a study of somatic mutations in cytotoxic T cells in rheumatoid arthritis. Per the study methods: Rarely, patient CD8+ clones larger than 1% corresponded to published virus-specific TCRB sequences. The protocol was immunoSEQ multiplex PCR, while the TCRdb copy is restricted to in-frame clones and leaves out a portion. That table gives V, J and clone size, and the DNA gave D and trimming. The table shows over 15,000 clones, with 60% to 85% occurring only once. Overall study results and limits: Unidentified antigens were the targets of the expanded CD8+ clones.

Details on this clone: What it binds is unknown.

The CDR3 consists of 14 residues. The ends lost 4 bases at V and 3 bases at J; junction bases unmatched: 6. Germline V lookup: CDR1 SGHRS, CDR2 YFSETQ. The chain links TRBV5-1 to TRBJ2-5; 7 bases agree with TRBD1. The sequenced sample consisted of CD8+ T cells sorted from blood. This TCR was recovered from an adult with rheumatoid arthritis. CDR3 nucleotides: TGCGCCAGCAGCCCCTTAGGGACAGAAGAGACCCAGTACTTC. It codes for CASSPLGTEETQYF.